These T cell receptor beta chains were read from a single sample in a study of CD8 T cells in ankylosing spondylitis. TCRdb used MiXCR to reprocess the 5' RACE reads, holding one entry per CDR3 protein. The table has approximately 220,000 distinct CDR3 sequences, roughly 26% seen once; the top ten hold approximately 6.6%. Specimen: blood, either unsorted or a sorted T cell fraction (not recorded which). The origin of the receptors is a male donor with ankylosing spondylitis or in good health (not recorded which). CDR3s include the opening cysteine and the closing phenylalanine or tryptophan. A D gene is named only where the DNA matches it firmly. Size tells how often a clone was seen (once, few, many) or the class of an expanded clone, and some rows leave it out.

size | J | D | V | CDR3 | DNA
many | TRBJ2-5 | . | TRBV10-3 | CAISFDREGETQYF | TGTGCCATCAGCTTTGACAGGGAGGGAGAGACCCAGTACTTC
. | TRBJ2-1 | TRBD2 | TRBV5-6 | CASSVTTSGRIQPRDEQFF | TGTGCCAGCAGCGTGACGACTAGCGGACGAATCCAACCCAGGGATGAGCAGTTCTTC
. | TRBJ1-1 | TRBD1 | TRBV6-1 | CASRPLGQGGSNTEAFF | TGTGCCAGCAGACCCTTAGGACAGGGAGGATCGAACACTGAAGCTTTCTTT
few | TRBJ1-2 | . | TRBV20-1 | CSATRGDYGYTF | TGCAGTGCTACAAGGGGGGACTATGGCTACACCTTC
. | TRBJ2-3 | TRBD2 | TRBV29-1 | CSVMLLAGSTDTQYF | TGCAGCGTCATGTTGCTAGCGGGTAGCACAGATACGCAGTATTTT
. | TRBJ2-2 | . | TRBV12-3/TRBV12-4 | CAILRKDNTGELFF | TGTGCCATCCTGCGGAAGGATAACACCGGGGAGCTGTTTTTT
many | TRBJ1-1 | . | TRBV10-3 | CAISESGGWEIEAFF | TGTGCCATCAGTGAGTCCGGTGGGTGGGAAATTGAAGCTTTCTTT
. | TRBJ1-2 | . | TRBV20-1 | CSARFRANGYTF | TGCAGTGCTAGGTTCAGGGCTAATGGCTACACCTTC
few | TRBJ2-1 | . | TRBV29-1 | CSVVKGHNEQFF | TGCAGCGTTGTAAAGGGACACAATGAGCAGTTCTTC
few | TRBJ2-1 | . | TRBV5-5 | CAMAPGPYNEQFF | TGTGCCATGGCCCCTGGGCCCTACAATGAGCAGTTCTTC
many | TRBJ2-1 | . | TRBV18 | CASSPGARNEQFF | TGTGCCAGCTCACCGGGGGCTCGCAATGAGCAGTTCTTC
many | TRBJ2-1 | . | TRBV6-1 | CASSVTMEAEQFF | TGTGCCAGCAGTGTCACGATGGAAGCAGAGCAGTTCTTC
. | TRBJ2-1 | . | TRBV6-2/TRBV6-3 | CASSYWSSSYNEQFF | TGTGCCAGCAGTTACTGGTCGAGCTCCTACAATGAGCAGTTCTTC
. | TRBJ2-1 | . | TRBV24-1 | CATRGEVRNEQFF | TGTGCCACCAGGGGGGAAGTTCGCAATGAGCAGTTCTTC
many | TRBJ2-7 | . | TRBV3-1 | CASSQSVYEQYF | TGTGCCAGCAGCCAATCAGTCTACGAGCAGTACTTC
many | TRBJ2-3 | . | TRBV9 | CASSPREDTQYF | TGTGCCAGCAGTCCGAGGGAAGATACGCAGTATTTT
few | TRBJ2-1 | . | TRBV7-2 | CASSSTHGNEQFF | TGTGCCAGCAGCTCCACCCATGGCAATGAGCAGTTCTTC
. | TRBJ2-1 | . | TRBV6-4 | CATLGGDRGEQFF | TGTGCCACCCTCGGAGGGGATAGGGGCGAGCAGTTCTTC